This T cell receptor (beta chain) was found in a study of T cell responses to AZD1222 COVID-19 vaccine. Both about-4-week and about-12-week second-dose recipients were combined. Data came from immunoSEQ multiplex PCR; TCRdb stores just in-frame clones and leaves some out. The data show about 150,000 clones, with approximately 90% seen just once and about 1.6% held by the top ten. The germline V gene encodes CDR1 SGHTA and CDR2 FQGNSA. V was pared by 1 base and J by 11 bases, with 13 bases of the junction left unmatched. CDR3 length: 15 residues. The chain has TRBV7-2 and TRBJ1-1; 7 bases are a match to TRBD1. Sequenced material: peripheral blood, taken 28 days after the second AZD1222 dose. The receptor was derived from an adult who received the AZD1222 COVID-19 vaccine. DNA for the CDR3: TGTGCCAGCAGCTTAGAGCCCGTCCAGGGGGTAACGGCTTTCTTT. Protein: CASSLEPVQGVTAFF.